The rows below give T cell receptor beta chains drawn from one sample of a study of T-cell reconstitution after alpha-beta-depleted transplantation in children. TCRdb called the PCR reads again in MiXCR, with one record for every CDR3 protein. Of about 460,000 distinct CDR3 sequences in the sample, about an eighth were seen once. The sample in question was PBMCs, mostly from graft donor cells, obtained 180 days after TCRalphabeta/CD19-depleted stem cell transplant. The receptors were sampled from a female patient aged 2-9 years who had a stem cell transplant for aplastic anemia, so the T cells may come from the graft donor. Each CDR3 is given with its conserved first and last residue. D genes are given only for firm matches. Part of the rows lack a size; the others show once, few, many or a class for expanded clones.

clone_size,j_call,v_call,d_call,cdr3_nt,cdr3_aa
few,TRBJ1-4,TRBV6-1,.,TGTGCCAGCAGTCCGTACGGGGGAAATGAAAAACTGTTTTTT,CASSPYGGNEKLFF
.,TRBJ2-6,TRBV29-1,.,TGCAGCGTTGTGGCAGGGAACACTGGGGCCAACGTCCTGACTTTC,CSVVAGNTGANVLTF
.,TRBJ1-1,TRBV6-2/TRBV6-3,TRBD1,TGTGCCAGCAGCTCCCCCAGGACAGGGGTTGGGACTGAAGCTTTCTTT,CASSSPRTGVGTEAFF
few,TRBJ2-7,TRBV29-1,.,TGCAGCGTTGCGTTCGGGGGGCGCGAGCAGTACTTC,CSVAFGGREQYF
.,TRBJ2-3,TRBV28,TRBD2,TGTGCCAGCAGTTTATGGCGGGTATCAGAGCGGGGTAGCACAGATACGCAGTATTTT,CASSLWRVSERGSTDTQYF
many,TRBJ2-3,TRBV29-1,TRBD2,TGCAGCGTTGCGCAGCGGGGAGATACGCAGTATTTT,CSVAQRGDTQYF
few,TRBJ2-5,TRBV20-1,.,TGCAGTCCTCAGGGACTCCAAGAGACCCAGTACTTC,CSPQGLQETQYF
.,TRBJ2-1,TRBV7-9,TRBD2,TGTGCCAGCAGCTTGGTGCGGGAGGTCTACAATGAGCAGTTCTTC,CASSLVREVYNEQFF
.,TRBJ1-1,TRBV5-1,.,TGCGCCAGCAGCTTGGATTACACCGTAACTGAAGCTTTCTTT,CASSLDYTVTEAFF
.,TRBJ2-1,TRBV11-1,TRBD2,TGTGCCAGCAGCGTGACTAGCGGGATAGGCGATGAGCAGTTCTTC,CASSVTSGIGDEQFF
.,TRBJ2-1,TRBV30,.,TGTGCCTGGAGTGTAAGGGGGGCGAGGGGGCAGTTCTTC,CAWSVRGARGQFF
.,TRBJ2-1,TRBV21-1,.,TGTGCCAGCAGCCTCCGCAAAACCAGAAGCTCCTACAATGAGCAGTTCTTC,CASSLRKTRSSYNEQFF
few,TRBJ2-1,TRBV7-8,.,TGTGCCAGCAGCTTAGGAGTGGTCGGGAGTTCCTACAATGAGCAGTTCTTC,CASSLGVVGSSYNEQFF
few,TRBJ1-1,TRBV7-9,TRBD1,TGTGCCAGCAGCCCTCCACAGGGGGAATACACTGAAGCTTTCTTT,CASSPPQGEYTEAFF